This T cell receptor beta chain was profiled in a study of breast tumors, draining lymph nodes, adjacent tissues. Samples came from axillary lymph nodes draining the breast cancer. As concerns this clonotype: Its antigen is as yet unknown. One end of the junction fails to match germline, which may point to a read error.

TCRdb ran MiXCR on the multiplex PCR reads and lists one entry per CDR3 protein. Of fewer than 300,000 distinct CDR3 sequences in the sample, roughly 30% were seen once. The CDR3 runs to 17 residues. Germline CDR1 is SEHNR and CDR2 is FQNEAQ (reference sequence). Regarding the study as a whole: Compared with lymph nodes, tumors were less diverse; compared with nontumor tissue, more.

Specimen: axillary lymph node tissue. This TCR came from a female donor with breast cancer. Some clones in this sample may be carry-over from other donors' samples. The chain recombines TRBV7-9 with TRBJ2-6, with D perhaps matching TRBD1 (5 bases). The CDR3 DNA reads TGTGCCAGCAGCTTAGTAGCTCAGACCTCTGGGGCCAACCTCCTGACTTTC. Translation: CASSLVAQTSGANLLTF.